These T cell receptor beta chains were read from a single sample in a study of cytomegalovirus exposure and HLA in healthy donors. The data were produced by immunoSEQ multiplex PCR, yet TCRdb's version contains in-frame clones alone and is incomplete. The sample has about 200,000 clones, approximately 70% seen once. Sequencing input: PBMCs. These receptors all come from a woman aged 30 to 39 in good health and CMV-seronegative. Each CDR3 is given with its conserved first and last residue. A D gene is named only where the DNA matches it firmly. Only part of the rows carry a size: once, few, many, or a class if the clone is expanded.

>TRBV7-2|NA|TRBJ1-2|NA
CASSPGRRGVNYGYTF
TGTGCCAGCAGCCCCGGGAGGAGAGGGGTTAACTATGGCTACACCTTC
>TRBV5-1|TRBD1|TRBJ2-7|NA
CASSLAGQGGSYEQYF
TGCGCCAGCAGCTTGGCCGGACAGGGGGGTAGTTACGAGCAGTACTTC
>TRBV5-1|TRBD1|TRBJ1-1|NA
CASSTGGQDTEAFF
TGCGCCAGCAGCACAGGGGGTCAGGACACTGAAGCTTTCTTT
>TRBV7-8|TRBD2|TRBJ2-2|few
CASSLRTSRNTGELFF
TGTGCCAGCAGCCTCAGGACTAGCAGGAACACCGGGGAGCTGTTTTTT
>TRBV10-3|NA|TRBJ1-1|NA
CAIRNQEPTDTEAFF
TGTGCCATCAGGAACCAGGAACCAACGGACACTGAAGCTTTCTTT
>TRBV27|TRBD1|TRBJ1-3|NA
CASSSEQGHGRGTIYF
TGTGCCAGCAGTTCAGAACAGGGGCACGGCCGAGGAACCATATATTTT
>TRBV9|TRBD2|TRBJ2-3|NA
CASSGSLGAGVPDTQYF
TGTGCCAGCAGCGGCAGTCTGGGAGCGGGGGTCCCAGATACGCAGTATTTT
>TRBV7-6|TRBD1|TRBJ2-7|few
CASSFSTGVVHEQYF
TGTGCCAGCAGCTTCTCGACAGGGGTCGTCCACGAGCAGTACTTC
>TRBV5-1|NA|TRBJ2-7|NA
CASSFDNPLYEQYF
TGCGCCAGCAGCTTCGACAACCCCCTCTACGAGCAGTACTTC
>TRBV5-1|TRBD2|TRBJ2-7|NA
CASSGDGGGMYEQYF
TGCGCCAGCAGTGGTGACGGGGGGGGCATGTACGAGCAGTACTTC
>TRBV7-9|TRBD1|TRBJ2-5|few
CASSLSRGPQETQYF
TGTGCCAGCAGCTTGTCCAGGGGGCCTCAAGAGACCCAGTACTTC
>TRBV19|TRBD2|TRBJ2-5|NA
CASATSGGLQETQYF
TGTGCCAGTGCGACTAGCGGGGGCCTCCAAGAGACCCAGTACTTC
>TRBV6-6|NA|TRBJ2-7|NA
CASSYDGRGYEQYF
TGTGCCAGCAGTTACGATGGCAGGGGCTACGAGCAGTACTTC
>TRBV4-2|NA|TRBJ1-2|once
CASSQELRRPEGGYTF
TGTGCCAGCAGCCAAGAACTTAGACGACCCGAGGGAGGCTACACCTTC
>TRBV2|TRBD2|TRBJ2-3|NA
CASSLFGGGTDTQYF
TGTGCCAGCAGCCTCTTTGGGGGGGGCACAGATACGCAGTATTTT
>TRBV2|TRBD1|TRBJ1-4|NA
CASTWDPDRVEEKLFF
TGTGCCAGCACATGGGATCCGGACAGGGTAGAAGAAAAACTGTTTTTT
>TRBV11-3|TRBD1|TRBJ2-7|NA
CASSFGQEYEQYF
TGTGCCAGCAGCTTTGGACAGGAGTACGAGCAGTACTTC
>TRBV19|NA|TRBJ2-7|few
CASSIGGQTYEQYF
TGTGCCAGTAGTATCGGGGGACAGACCTACGAGCAGTACTTC
>TRBV7-9|NA|TRBJ1-2|NA
CASSLSSGEANYGYTF
TGTGCCAGCAGCTTAAGCTCTGGGGAGGCTAACTATGGCTACACCTTC
>TRBV4-3|TRBD2|TRBJ2-7|NA
CANSQGASGNYEQYF
TGCGCCAACAGCCAAGGTGCTAGCGGGAACTACGAGCAGTACTTC
>TRBV29-1|NA|TRBJ1-1|NA
CSVDLGGTEAFF
TGCAGCGTTGATTTGGGGGGCACTGAAGCTTTCTTT
>TRBV6-1|NA|TRBJ2-7|NA
CASSEGRAYEQYF
TGTGCCAGCAGTGAAGGGAGGGCTTACGAGCAGTACTTC
>TRBV5-1|TRBD2|TRBJ2-5|NA
CASSAGVQETQYF
TGCGCCAGCAGTGCGGGGGTACAAGAGACCCAGTACTTC
>TRBV21-1|NA|TRBJ2-1|NA
CASRGGVPSYNEQFF
TGTGCCAGCAGAGGGGGGGTCCCCTCCTACAATGAGCAGTTCTTC
>TRBV29-1|TRBD1|TRBJ2-3|NA
CSELGQSNTQYF
TGCAGCGAGCTGGGACAGTCCAATACGCAGTATTTT
>TRBV7-9|NA|TRBJ2-1|NA
CASSLVVTREWKNEQFF
TGTGCCAGCAGCTTAGTCGTAACCCGGGAGTGGAAGAATGAGCAGTTCTTC
>TRBV5-6|TRBD2|TRBJ2-1|once
CASSRLASYNEQFF
TGTGCCAGCAGCCGACTAGCCTCCTACAATGAGCAGTTCTTC
>TRBV27|NA|TRBJ2-1|few
CASSFSRLRNEQFF
TGTGCCAGCAGTTTCTCCCGACTGAGGAATGAGCAGTTCTTC
>TRBV6-1|TRBD1|TRBJ2-6|many
CASSEQGAGANVLTF
TGTGCCAGCAGTGAACAGGGGGCTGGGGCCAACGTCCTGACTTTC
>TRBV19|NA|TRBJ1-6|few
CASHWAFNSPLHF
TGTGCCAGCCACTGGGCTTTTAATTCACCCCTCCACTTT
>TRBV23-1|NA|TRBJ2-2|NA
CASSSFQGGIGDGELFF
TGCGCCAGCAGCTCCTTCCAGGGCGGGATTGGAGACGGGGAGCTGTTTTTT
>TRBV19|NA|TRBJ1-2|NA
CASRGPTYGYTF
TGTGCCAGTAGGGGGCCCACCTATGGCTACACCTTC
>TRBV10-3|NA|TRBJ2-7|NA
CAISEYYYEQYF
TGTGCCATCAGTGAGTATTACTACGAGCAGTACTTC
>TRBV4-2|TRBD2|TRBJ2-1|NA
CASSQENIRTSGRGPSYNEQFF
TGTGCCAGCAGCCAAGAAAACATTAGGACTAGCGGGAGGGGTCCTTCCTACAATGAGCAGTTCTTC
>TRBV15|NA|TRBJ2-3|NA
CATSRETGGTADTQYF
TGTGCCACCAGCAGGGAGACAGGCGGAACGGCAGATACGCAGTATTTT
>TRBV7-6|NA|TRBJ2-2|few
CASSLVGHDTGELFF
TGTGCCAGCAGCTTAGTGGGACATGACACCGGGGAGCTGTTTTTT
>TRBV9|NA|TRBJ2-7|NA
CASSVGTGKGEQYF
TGTGCCAGCAGCGTAGGGACGGGAAAGGGCGAGCAGTACTTC
>TRBV18|NA|TRBJ1-2|NA
CASSPPGVVTPGYTF
TGTGCCAGCTCACCACCGGGAGTCGTTACGCCTGGCTACACCTTC
>TRBV11-1|NA|TRBJ2-1|once
CASSFTSSEQFF
TGTGCCAGCAGCTTTACTTCGAGTGAGCAGTTCTTC
>TRBV7-3|NA|TRBJ2-5|NA
CASSLIREGTQYF
TGTGCCAGCAGCTTAATACGGGAAGGGACCCAGTACTTC
>TRBV27|TRBD1|TRBJ1-5|NA
CASSPDPRQGWNQPQHF
TGTGCCAGCAGTCCCGATCCCAGACAGGGATGGAATCAGCCCCAGCATTTT
>TRBV6-1|TRBD1|TRBJ2-2|NA
CASSRDRGIAGELFF
TGTGCCAGCAGTCGAGACAGGGGAATCGCCGGGGAGCTGTTTTTT
>TRBV5-8|NA|TRBJ2-2|NA
CASSSAGTDTGELFF
TGTGCCAGCAGCTCCGCGGGGACCGACACCGGGGAGCTGTTTTTT
>TRBV15|TRBD2|TRBJ2-1|NA
CATSRDWTSGYNEQFF
TGTGCCACCAGCAGAGATTGGACTAGCGGATACAATGAGCAGTTCTTC
>TRBV5-4|TRBD2|TRBJ2-1|NA
CASRLAGGNNEQFF
TGTGCCAGCCGTCTAGCGGGAGGGAACAATGAGCAGTTCTTC
>TRBV7-9|NA|TRBJ1-3|few
CASRQRKGNTIYF
TGTGCCAGTAGACAGCGAAAGGGAAACACCATATATTTT
>TRBV30|TRBD1|TRBJ2-5|NA
CAWSQGAGETQYF
TGTGCCTGGAGTCAGGGGGCGGGAGAGACCCAGTACTTC
>TRBV2|TRBD1|TRBJ2-7|few
CASRRQGVQDEQYF
TGTGCCAGCAGGCGACAGGGGGTACAGGACGAGCAGTACTTC
>TRBV5-6|NA|TRBJ2-5|NA
CASRGGGRLGETQYF
TGTGCCAGCCGAGGGGGCGGGAGGTTGGGAGAGACCCAGTACTTC
>TRBV7-3|TRBD2|TRBJ2-1|medium-sized
CASSLNPSGRAGLYEQFF
TGTGCCAGCAGCTTAAACCCTAGCGGGAGGGCTGGGTTGTATGAGCAGTTCTTC
>TRBV7-3|NA|TRBJ2-1|few
CASSRGPDSEQFF
TGTGCCAGCAGTCGTGGTCCGGACTCTGAGCAGTTCTTC